This is a list of T cell receptor beta chains from one sample in a study of blood T cell repertoires in COVID-19. Some clones are missing from TCRdb's copy, which holds only in-frame ones; the method was immunoSEQ multiplex PCR. Of about 55,000 clones in the sample, around 88% were seen once. Material for sequencing was peripheral blood. These receptors were collected from a woman older than 75 with acute or convalescent COVID-19. Both conserved end residues are part of each CDR3. D genes are given only for firm matches. A clone size is listed for some rows: how often the clone was seen (once, few, many), or a class if it is expanded.

d_call j_call clone_size v_call cdr3_aa cdr3_nt
- TRBJ1-6 - TRBV19 CASSIDNRRNSPLHF TGTGCCAGTAGTATAGACAATAGGCGGAATTCACCCCTCCACTTT
TRBD2 TRBJ2-1 - TRBV19 CASSGGTGTSLYNEQFF TGTGCCAGTAGTGGGGGGACCGGGACTAGCTTATACAATGAGCAGTTCTTC
- TRBJ1-1 few TRBV28 CASSLPSTGRAFF TGTGCCAGCAGTTTACCCAGTACAGGTCGAGCTTTCTTT
TRBD2 TRBJ2-1 - TRBV7-3 CASSLIAGGPNNEQFF TGTGCCAGCAGCTTAATAGCGGGAGGGCCGAACAATGAGCAGTTCTTC
- TRBJ1-3 - TRBV30 CAWAPGTSGGSGNTIYF TGTGCCTGGGCCCCCGGCACCTCGGGGGGCTCTGGAAACACCATATATTTT
TRBD1 TRBJ2-7 - TRBV11-3 CASSLDGGQSYEQYF TGTGCCAGCAGCTTAGATGGGGGACAGTCCTACGAGCAGTACTTC
TRBD2 TRBJ2-1 - TRBV5-4 CASSSRREVGNEQFF TGTGCCAGCAGCTCCCGGCGGGAGGTGGGGAATGAGCAGTTCTTC
TRBD1 TRBJ1-5 once TRBV5-5 CASSKGQGAQDRQPQHF TGTGCCAGCAGCAAGGGACAGGGGGCGCAGGATAGGCAGCCCCAGCATTTT
- TRBJ1-5 - TRBV20-1 CSATDSGPNQPQHF TGCAGTGCTACTGACAGCGGCCCCAATCAGCCCCAGCATTTT
TRBD2 TRBJ2-7 - TRBV5-4 CASSSGGIDEQYF TGTGCCAGCAGCTCGGGGGGGATTGACGAGCAGTACTTC
- TRBJ2-2 - TRBV14 CASSQMYAAANTGELFF TGTGCCAGCAGCCAAATGTACGCGGCCGCGAACACCGGGGAGCTGTTTTTT
TRBD1 TRBJ1-1 - TRBV12-5 CASGPLAYRGNTEAFF TGTGCTAGTGGACCACTAGCCTACAGGGGGAACACTGAAGCTTTCTTT
TRBD1 TRBJ2-5 - TRBV28 CASSPGGVETQYF TGTGCCAGCAGTCCAGGGGGCGTGGAGACCCAGTACTTC
- TRBJ2-7 - TRBV2 CASIRGTLSYEQYF TGTGCCAGCATAAGAGGGACACTCTCCTACGAGCAGTACTTC
- TRBJ2-1 - TRBV3-1/TRBV3-2 CASSQVRAVEQFF TGTGCCAGCAGCCAAGTGCGAGCGGTTGAGCAGTTCTTC
- TRBJ1-1 - TRBV4-1 CASSQGGIFGGADTEAFF TGCGCCAGCAGCCAAGGGGGAATCTTTGGGGGCGCAGATACTGAAGCTTTCTTT